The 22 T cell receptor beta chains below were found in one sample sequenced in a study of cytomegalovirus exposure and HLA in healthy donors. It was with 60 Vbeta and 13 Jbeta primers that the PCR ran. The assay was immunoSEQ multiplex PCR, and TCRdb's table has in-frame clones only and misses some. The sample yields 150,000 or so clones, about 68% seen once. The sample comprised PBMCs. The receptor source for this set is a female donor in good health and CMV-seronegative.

The CDR3 nucleotides are TGCGCCAGCAGCCGTACCCCCGCGGGGAGAACTGAAGCTTTCTTT. Amino acids: CASSRTPAGRTEAFF. This sequence joins TRBV4-3 and TRBJ1-1; the D is unclear. With 4 bases removed from V and 5 bases from J, the gap between germline ends came to 17 bases. Germline V CDR1 and CDR2: LGHNA, YSLEER. CDR3 length equals 15 residues.

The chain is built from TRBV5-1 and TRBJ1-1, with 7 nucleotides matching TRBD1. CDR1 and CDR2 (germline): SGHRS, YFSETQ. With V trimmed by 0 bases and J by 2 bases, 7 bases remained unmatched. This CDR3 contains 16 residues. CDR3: CASSLAPQGGNTEAFF. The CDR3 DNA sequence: TGCGCCAGCAGCTTGGCCCCTCAGGGGGGTAACACTGAAGCTTTCTTT.

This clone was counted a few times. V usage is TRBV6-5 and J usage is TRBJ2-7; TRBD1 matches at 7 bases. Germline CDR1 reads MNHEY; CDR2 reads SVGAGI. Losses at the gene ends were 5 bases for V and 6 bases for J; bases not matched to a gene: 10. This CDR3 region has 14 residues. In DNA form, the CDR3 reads TGTGCCAGCAGTCCTACAGGGGCCTCCCGCGAGCAGTACTTC. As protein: CASSPTGASREQYF.

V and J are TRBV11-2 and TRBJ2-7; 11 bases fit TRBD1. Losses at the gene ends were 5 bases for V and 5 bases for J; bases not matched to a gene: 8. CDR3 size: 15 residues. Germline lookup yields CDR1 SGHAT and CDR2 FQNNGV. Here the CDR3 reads CASSPPGQGADEQYF. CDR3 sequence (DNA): TGTGCCAGCAGCCCACCCGGACAGGGGGCCGACGAGCAGTACTTC.

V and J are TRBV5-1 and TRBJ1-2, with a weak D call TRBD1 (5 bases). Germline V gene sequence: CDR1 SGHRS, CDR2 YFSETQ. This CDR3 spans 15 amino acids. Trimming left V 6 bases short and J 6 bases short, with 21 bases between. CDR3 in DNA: TGCGCCAGCACCCCGGGAGACAGACCCCAGAATGGCTACACCTTC. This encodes CASTPGDRPQNGYTF. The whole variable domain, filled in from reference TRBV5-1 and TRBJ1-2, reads KAGVTQTPRYLIKTRGQQVTLSCSPISGHRSVSWYQQTPGQGLQFLFEYFSETQRNKGNFPGRFSGRQFSNSRSEMNVSTLELGDSALYLCASTPGDRPQNGYTFGSGTRLTVV.

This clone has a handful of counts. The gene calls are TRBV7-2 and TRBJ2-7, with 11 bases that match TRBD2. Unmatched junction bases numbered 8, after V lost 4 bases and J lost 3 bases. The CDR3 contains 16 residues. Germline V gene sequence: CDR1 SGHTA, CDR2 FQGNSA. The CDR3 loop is CASSYTTSGVIYEQYF. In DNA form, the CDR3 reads TGTGCCAGCAGCTACACGACTAGCGGGGTTATCTACGAGCAGTACTTC.

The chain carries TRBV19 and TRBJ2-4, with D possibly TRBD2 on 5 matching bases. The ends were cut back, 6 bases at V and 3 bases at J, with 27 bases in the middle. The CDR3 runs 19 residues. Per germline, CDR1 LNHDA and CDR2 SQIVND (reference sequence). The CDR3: CASSVVRVDGYLFKNIQYF. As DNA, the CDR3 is TGTGCCAGTAGCGTAGTGAGGGTGGACGGCTACCTTTTCAAAAACATTCAGTACTTC.

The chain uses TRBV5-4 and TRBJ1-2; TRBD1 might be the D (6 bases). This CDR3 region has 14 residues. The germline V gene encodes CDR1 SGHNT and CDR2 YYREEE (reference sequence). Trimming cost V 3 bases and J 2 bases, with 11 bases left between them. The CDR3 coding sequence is TGTGCCAGCAGCTCAGGGGATTCCAACTATGGCTACACCTTC. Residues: CASSSGDSNYGYTF.

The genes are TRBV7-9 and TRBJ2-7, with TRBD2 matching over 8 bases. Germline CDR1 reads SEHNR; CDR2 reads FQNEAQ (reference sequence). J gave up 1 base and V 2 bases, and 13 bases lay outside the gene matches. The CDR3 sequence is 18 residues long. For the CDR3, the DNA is TGTGCCAGCAGCTTACCTGCGCAGGCGGGAGGCCCTTCCTACGAGCAGTACTTC. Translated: CASSLPAQAGGPSYEQYF.

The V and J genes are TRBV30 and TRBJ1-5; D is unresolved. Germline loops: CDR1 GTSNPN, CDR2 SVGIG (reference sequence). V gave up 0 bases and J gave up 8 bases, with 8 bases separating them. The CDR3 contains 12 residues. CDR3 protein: CAWSVPPEPQHF. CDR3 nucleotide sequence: TGTGCCTGGAGTGTACCCCCAGAGCCCCAGCATTTT.

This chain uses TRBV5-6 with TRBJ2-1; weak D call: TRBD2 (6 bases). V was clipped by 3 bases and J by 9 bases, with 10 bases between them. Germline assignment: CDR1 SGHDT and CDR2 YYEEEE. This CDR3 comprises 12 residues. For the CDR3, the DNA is TGTGCCAGCAGCTGGAGGGATGGTGAGCAGTTCTTC. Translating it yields CASSWRDGEQFF.

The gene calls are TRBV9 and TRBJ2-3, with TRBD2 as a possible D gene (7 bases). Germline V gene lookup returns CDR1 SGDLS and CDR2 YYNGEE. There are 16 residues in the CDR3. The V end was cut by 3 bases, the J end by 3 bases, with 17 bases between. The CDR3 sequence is CASSAGVGGGTDTQYF. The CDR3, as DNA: TGTGCCAGCAGCGCGGGGGTAGGGGGGGGGACAGATACGCAGTATTTT.

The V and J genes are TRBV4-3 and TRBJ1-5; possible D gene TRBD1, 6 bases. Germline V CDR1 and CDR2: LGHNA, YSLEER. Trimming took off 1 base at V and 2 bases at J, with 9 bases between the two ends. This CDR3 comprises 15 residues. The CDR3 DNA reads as TGCGCCAGCAGCCAAGGGGCAGGGGGCAATCAGCCCCAGCATTTT. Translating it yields CASSQGAGGNQPQHF.

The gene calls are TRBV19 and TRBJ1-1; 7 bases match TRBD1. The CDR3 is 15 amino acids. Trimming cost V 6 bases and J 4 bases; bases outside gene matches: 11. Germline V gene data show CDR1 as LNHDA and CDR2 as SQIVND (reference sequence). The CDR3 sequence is CASRGGHRGGTEAFF. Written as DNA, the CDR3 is TGTGCCAGTAGAGGGGGTCACAGGGGTGGCACTGAAGCTTTCTTT.

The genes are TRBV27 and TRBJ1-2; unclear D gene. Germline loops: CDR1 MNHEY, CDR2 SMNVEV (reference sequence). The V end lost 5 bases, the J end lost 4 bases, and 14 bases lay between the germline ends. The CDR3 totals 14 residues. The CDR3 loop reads CASSSHGAGYGYTF. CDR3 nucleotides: TGTGCCAGCAGTAGTCACGGAGCGGGCTATGGCTACACCTTC.

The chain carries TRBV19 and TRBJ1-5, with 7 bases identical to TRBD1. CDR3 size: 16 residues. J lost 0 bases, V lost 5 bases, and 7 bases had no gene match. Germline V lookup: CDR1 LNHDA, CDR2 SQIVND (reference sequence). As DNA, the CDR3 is TGTGCCAGTAGTTCCTTACAGGGGAGTAGCAATCAGCCCCAGCATTTT. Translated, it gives CASSSLQGSSNQPQHF.

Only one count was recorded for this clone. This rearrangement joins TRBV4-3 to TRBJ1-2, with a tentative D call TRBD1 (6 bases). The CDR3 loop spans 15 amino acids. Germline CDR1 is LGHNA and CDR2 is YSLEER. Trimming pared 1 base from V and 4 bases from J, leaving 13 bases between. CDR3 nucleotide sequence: TGCGCCAGCAGCCAAGGAGAAGGGGGTTTCTATGGCTACACCTTC. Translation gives CASSQGEGGFYGYTF.

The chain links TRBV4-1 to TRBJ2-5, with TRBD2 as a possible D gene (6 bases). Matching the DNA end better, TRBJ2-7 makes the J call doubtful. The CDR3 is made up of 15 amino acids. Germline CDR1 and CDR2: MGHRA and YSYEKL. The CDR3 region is CASSQEIAAAYEQYF. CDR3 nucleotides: TGCGCCAGCAGCCAAGAGATAGCGGCAGCCTACGAGCAGTACTTC.

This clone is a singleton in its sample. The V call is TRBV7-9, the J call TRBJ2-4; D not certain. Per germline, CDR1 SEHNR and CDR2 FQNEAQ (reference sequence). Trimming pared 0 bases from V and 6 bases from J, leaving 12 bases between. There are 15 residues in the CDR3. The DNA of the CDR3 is TGTGCCAGCAGCTTAGCCGAACACCCCCCAAACATTCAGTACTTC. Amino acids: CASSLAEHPPNIQYF.

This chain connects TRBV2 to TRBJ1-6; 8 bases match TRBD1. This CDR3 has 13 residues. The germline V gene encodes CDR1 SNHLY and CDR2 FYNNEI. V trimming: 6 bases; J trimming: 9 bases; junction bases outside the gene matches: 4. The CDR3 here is CASRGTGGSPLHF. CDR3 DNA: TGTGCCAGCAGGGGGACAGGAGGTTCACCCCTCCACTTT.

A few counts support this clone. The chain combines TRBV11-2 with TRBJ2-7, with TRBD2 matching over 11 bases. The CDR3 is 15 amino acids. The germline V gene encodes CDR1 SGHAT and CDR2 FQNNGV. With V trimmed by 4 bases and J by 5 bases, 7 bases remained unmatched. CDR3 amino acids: CASSSIAGGPHEQYF. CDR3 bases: TGTGCCAGCAGCTCTATAGCGGGAGGGCCCCACGAGCAGTACTTC.

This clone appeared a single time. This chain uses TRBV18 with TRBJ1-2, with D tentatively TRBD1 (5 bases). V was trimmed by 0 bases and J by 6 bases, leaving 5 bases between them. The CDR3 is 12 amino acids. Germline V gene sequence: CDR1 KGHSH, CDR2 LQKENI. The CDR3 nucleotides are TGTGCCAGCTCACCACCGGACAATGGCTACACCTTC. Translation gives CASSPPDNGYTF. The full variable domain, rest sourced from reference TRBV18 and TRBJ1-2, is NAGVMQNPRHLVRRRGQEARLRCSPMKGHSHVYWYRQLPEEGLKFMVYLQKENIIDESGMPKERFSAEFPKEGPSILRIQQVVRGDSAAYFCASSPPDNGYTFGSGTRLTVV.